This T cell receptor beta chain stems from a study of T cell responses to AZD1222 COVID-19 vaccine. Background on the study: The analysis combined second doses at about 4 or about 12 weeks.

Some clones are missing from TCRdb's copy, which holds only in-frame ones; the method was immunoSEQ multiplex PCR. The sample holds fewer than 200,000 clones, around 90% seen once. Trimming pared 1 base from V and 0 bases from J, leaving 6 bases between. The CDR3 spans 14 residues. Germline V gene data show CDR1 as SGHTS and CDR2 as YDEGEE. This clone was seen only a few times. What it binds is unknown. The study's findings and limits: Unmutated variant regions reportedly attract nearly half of all spike-specific TCRs. A mostly white British donor set with more females was recruited, and clonal diversity was possibly underestimated. There were vaccine-associated CD4 TCRs across spike, dominant at 160-218 and 743-854.

Sequencing used peripheral blood, obtained on day 0 of AZD1222 vaccination. The chain carries TRBV5-8 and TRBJ2-3; no clear D. This clonotype originated in an adult in good health. This CDR3 reads CASSLSWSTDTQYF. In DNA form, the CDR3 reads TGTGCCAGCAGCTTGTCATGGAGCACAGATACGCAGTATTTT.